This T cell receptor (beta chain) was captured in a study of blood T cell repertoires in COVID-19. Profiled with immunoSEQ multiplex PCR; TCRdb holds only in-frame clones, not every one. The sample lists around 250,000 clones, more than 70% seen once, with 5% to 6% in the top ten. While infection was still active, Seattle patients were enrolled and then followed longitudinally. Germline V gives CDR1 LNHDA, CDR2 SQIVND (reference sequence). The CDR3 extends over 13 amino acids. V dropped 6 bases and J dropped 4 bases, with 11 bases sitting between them. This TCR came from a woman of 80 years or more with COVID-19, enrolled during active disease. The V call is TRBV19, the J call TRBJ2-3, with a tentative D call TRBD1 (6 bases). The sequenced sample was peripheral blood. CDR3 DNA: TGTGCCAGTAGCTCGAAGGGGGCAGATACGCAGTATTTT. Encoded protein: CASSSKGADTQYF. The variable domain in full, with the rest retrieved from reference TRBV19 and TRBJ2-3, is DGGITQSPKYLFRKEGQNVTLSCEQNLNHDAMYWYRQDPGQGLRLIYYSQIVNDFQKGDIAEGYSVSREKKESFPLTVTSAQKNPTAFYLCASSSKGADTQYFGPGTRLTVL.